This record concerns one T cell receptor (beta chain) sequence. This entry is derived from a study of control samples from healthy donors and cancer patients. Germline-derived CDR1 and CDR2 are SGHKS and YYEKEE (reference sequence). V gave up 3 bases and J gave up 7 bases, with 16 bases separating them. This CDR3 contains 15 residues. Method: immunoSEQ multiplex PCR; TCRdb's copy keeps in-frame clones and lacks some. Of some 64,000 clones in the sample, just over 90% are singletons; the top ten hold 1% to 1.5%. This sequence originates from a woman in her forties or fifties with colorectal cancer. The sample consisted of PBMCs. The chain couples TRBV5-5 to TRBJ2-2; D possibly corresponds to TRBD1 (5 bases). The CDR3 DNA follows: TGTGCCAGCAGCTCGAGCGCAGGGCCGGGCGGGGAGCTGTTTTTT. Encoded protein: CASSSSAGPGGELFF.